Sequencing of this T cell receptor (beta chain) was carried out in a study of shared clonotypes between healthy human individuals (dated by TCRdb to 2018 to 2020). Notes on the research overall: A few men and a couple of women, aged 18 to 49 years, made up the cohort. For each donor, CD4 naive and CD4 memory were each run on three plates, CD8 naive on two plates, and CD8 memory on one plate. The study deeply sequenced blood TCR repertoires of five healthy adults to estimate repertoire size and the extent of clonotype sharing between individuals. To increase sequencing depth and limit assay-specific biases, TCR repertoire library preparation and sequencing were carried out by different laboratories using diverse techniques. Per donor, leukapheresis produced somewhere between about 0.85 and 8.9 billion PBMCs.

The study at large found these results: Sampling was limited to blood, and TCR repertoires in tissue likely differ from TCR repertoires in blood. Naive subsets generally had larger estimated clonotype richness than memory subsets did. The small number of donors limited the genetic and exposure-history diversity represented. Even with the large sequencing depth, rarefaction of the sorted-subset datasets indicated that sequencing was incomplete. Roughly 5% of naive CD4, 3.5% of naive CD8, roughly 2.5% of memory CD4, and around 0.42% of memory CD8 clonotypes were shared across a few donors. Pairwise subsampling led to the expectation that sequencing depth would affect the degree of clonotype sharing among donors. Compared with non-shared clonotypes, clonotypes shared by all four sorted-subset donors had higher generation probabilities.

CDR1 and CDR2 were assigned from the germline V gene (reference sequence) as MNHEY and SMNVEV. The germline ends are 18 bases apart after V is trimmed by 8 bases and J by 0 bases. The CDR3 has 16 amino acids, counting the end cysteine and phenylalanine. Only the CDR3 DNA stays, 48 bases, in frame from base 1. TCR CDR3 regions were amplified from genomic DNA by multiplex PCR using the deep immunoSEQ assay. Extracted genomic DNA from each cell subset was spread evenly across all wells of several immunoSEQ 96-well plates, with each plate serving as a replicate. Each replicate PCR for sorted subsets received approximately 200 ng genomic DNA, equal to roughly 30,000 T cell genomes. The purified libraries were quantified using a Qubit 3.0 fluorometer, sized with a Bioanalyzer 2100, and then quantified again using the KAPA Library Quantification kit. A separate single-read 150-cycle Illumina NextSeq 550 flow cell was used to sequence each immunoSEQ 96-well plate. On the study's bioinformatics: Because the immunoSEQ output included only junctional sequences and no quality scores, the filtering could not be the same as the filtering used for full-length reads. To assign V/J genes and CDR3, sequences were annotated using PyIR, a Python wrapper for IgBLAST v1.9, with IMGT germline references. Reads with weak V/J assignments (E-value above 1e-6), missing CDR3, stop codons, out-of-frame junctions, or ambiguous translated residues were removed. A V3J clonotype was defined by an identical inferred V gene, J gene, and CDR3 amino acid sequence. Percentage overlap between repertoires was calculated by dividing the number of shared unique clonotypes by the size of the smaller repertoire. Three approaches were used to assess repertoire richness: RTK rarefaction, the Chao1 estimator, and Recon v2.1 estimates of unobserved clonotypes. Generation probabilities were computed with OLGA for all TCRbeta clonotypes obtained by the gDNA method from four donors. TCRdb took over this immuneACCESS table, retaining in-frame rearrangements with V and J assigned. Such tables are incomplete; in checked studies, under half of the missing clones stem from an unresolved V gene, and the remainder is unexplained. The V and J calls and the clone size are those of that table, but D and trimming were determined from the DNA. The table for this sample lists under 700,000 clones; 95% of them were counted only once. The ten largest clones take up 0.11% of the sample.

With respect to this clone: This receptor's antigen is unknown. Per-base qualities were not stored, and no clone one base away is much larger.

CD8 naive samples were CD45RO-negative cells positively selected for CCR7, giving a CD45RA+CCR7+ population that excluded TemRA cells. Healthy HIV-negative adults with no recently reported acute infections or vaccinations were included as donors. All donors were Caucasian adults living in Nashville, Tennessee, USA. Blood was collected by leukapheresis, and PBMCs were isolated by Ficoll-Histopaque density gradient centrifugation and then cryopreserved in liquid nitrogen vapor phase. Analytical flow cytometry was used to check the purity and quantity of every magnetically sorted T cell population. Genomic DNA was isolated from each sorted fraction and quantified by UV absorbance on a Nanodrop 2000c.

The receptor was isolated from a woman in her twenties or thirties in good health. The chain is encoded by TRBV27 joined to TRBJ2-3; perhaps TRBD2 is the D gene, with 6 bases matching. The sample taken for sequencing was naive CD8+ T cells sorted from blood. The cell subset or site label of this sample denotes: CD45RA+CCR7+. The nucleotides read TGTGCCAGCTCCCCTGTGGCGGGATCTAGCACAGATACGCAGTATTTT. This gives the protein CASSPVAGSSTDTQYF.